What follows describes a single TCR beta chain. Germline-derived CDR1 and CDR2 are SGHDT and YYEEEE. The CDR3 is 15 residues long. V lost 4 bases and J lost 5, with 15 bases in between. Profiling relied on immunoSEQ multiplex PCR, and the TCRdb table lists in-frame clones only, not all of them. The data contain about 2.2 million clones, approximately 92% of them singletons. Naive CD8 cells, CD45RO-negative and positively selected for CCR7, excluded terminally differentiated effector memory CD45RA+ cells. This specimen belongs to a study of shared clonotypes between healthy human individuals. The sample was naive CD8+ T cells from PBMCs. The clonotype comes from a man in his late teens or twenties in good health. Some clones in this sample may be carry-over from other donors' samples. V gene TRBV5-6 combines with J gene TRBJ2-2, with D unresolved. CDR3 in DNA: TGTGCCAGCAGCCCCCCCACCACTCTGACCGGGGAGCTGTTTTTT. Translated: CASSPPTTLTGELFF.